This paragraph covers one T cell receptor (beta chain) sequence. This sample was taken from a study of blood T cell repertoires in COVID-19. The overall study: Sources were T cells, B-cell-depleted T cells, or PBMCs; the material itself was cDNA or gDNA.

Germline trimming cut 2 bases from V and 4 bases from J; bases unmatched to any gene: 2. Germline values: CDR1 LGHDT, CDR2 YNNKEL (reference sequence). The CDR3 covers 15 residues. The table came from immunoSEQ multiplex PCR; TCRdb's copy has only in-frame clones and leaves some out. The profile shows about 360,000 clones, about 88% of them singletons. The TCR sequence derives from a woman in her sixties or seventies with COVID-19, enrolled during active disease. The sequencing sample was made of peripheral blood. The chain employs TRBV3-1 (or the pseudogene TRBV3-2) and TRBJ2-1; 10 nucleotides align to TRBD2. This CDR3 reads CASSQWTSGYNEQFF. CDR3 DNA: TGTGCCAGCAGCCAATGGACTAGCGGATACAATGAGCAGTTCTTC.